What follows is one TCR beta chain and its context. The entry originates in a study of control samples from healthy donors and cancer patients. The repertoire was sequenced with immunoSEQ multiplex PCR; TCRdb's copy has only in-frame clones and lacks some. Of some 80,000 clones in the sample, about nine tenths were seen once. From germline, CDR1 is MNHEY and CDR2 SMNVEV (reference sequence). Between the trimmed V and J ends, which lost 5 bases and 7 bases, there was a span of 15 bases. The CDR3 spans 13 residues. This TCR derives from a man in his fifties in good health. Sequencing input: blood. The V call is TRBV27, the J call TRBJ2-7; D may be TRBD2 (6 bases). CDR3 in DNA: TGTGCCAGCAGTCCGCGGGACTCCCAGGAGCAGTACTTC. Its protein is CASSPRDSQEQYF.